This TCR beta chain appears in the sequencing data of a study of blood T cells in healthy people across ages. No fewer than 5.5 micrograms of total RNA were isolated from every sample. General study findings and limits: Expanded clonotype changes were possibly confounded by unknown donor CMV status.

A remark on this clonotype: Its antigen is not identified.

The CDR3 has 11 residues. Per germline, CDR1 MRHNA and CDR2 SNTAGT. Deletions cut 7 bases from V and 13 bases from J, with 14 bases between. The authors ran a second PCR of 7 to 11 cycles using a sample-barcoded 5' primer and a J-beta primer mix. TCRdb called the 5' RACE reads again in MiXCR, with one record for every CDR3 protein. This sample carries fewer than 950,000 distinct CDR3 sequences, around 36% of them seen once, and the ten largest clones take 10% to 15%. The source of this sequence is a man aged 18-30 years in good health. This chain uses TRBV6-4 with TRBJ2-1, with D possibly being TRBD2 (6 bases). Sequenced: blood. CDR3 DNA sequence: TGTGCCAGCAATACCCCGGGACTTCAGTTCTTC. Amino acids: CASNTPGLQFF.